The 26 T cell receptor beta chains in this list originate from one sample, sequenced in a study of patients and donors after allogeneic stem cell transplantation. TCRdb itself ran the RT-PCR reads through MiXCR, one entry per CDR3 protein. The table shows 70,000 to 85,000 distinct CDR3 sequences, with around 27% occurring only once. Sequenced sample: blood, either unsorted or a sorted T cell fraction (not recorded which). The source is a human donor who was either an allogeneic HSCT recipient or a stem cell or donor lymphocyte infusion donor (not recorded which). It is not recorded whose cells these are; they may come from a transplant donor.

This clonotype was counted only a few times. The V gene is TRBV20-1, the J gene TRBJ1-2; 9 positions match TRBD1. J lost 6 bases, V lost 8 bases, and 13 bases had no gene match. This CDR3 is 14 amino acids long. Per germline, CDR1 DFQATT and CDR2 SNEGSKA (reference sequence). CDR3 sequence (DNA): TGCAGTCCCGCGCCGACAGGGGGGGTCGATGGCTACACCTTC. As protein: CSPAPTGGVDGYTF.

This clonotype was seen a few times. This rearrangement joins TRBV4-1 to TRBJ1-6; 7 nucleotides line up with TRBD1. The CDR3 consists of 14 residues. V was pared by 4 bases and J by 9 bases, with 6 bases of the junction left unmatched. The germline V gene has CDR1 MGHRA and CDR2 YSYEKL. CDR3 amino acids: CASSLKTGTSPLHF. CDR3 nucleotide sequence: TGCGCCAGCAGCCTCAAGACAGGGACTTCACCCCTCCACTTT.

In its sample, this clonotype was seen a few times. The rearrangement uses TRBV20-1 and TRBJ2-2, with TRBD2 matching over 7 bases. The CDR3 is made up of 13 amino acids. Germline V CDR1 and CDR2: DFQATT, SNEGSKA (reference sequence). The J segment lost 2 bases and the V segment lost 6 bases, leaving 3 bases of the junction unmatched. CDR3 in DNA: TGCAGTGCCACTAGCGACAACACCGGGGAGCTGTTTTTT. This encodes CSATSDNTGELFF.

This clonotype has only a few counts. The chain employs TRBV9 and TRBJ1-6; D call uncertain. Trimming shortened V by 0 bases and J by 7 bases, and 2 bases separated the two germline ends. CDR3 length: 12 amino acids. Germline CDR1 SGDLS, CDR2 YYNGEE. The CDR3 sequence is CASSVGNSPLHF. The CDR3 nucleotides are TGTGCCAGCAGCGTAGGAAATTCACCCCTCCACTTT.

This clonotype was seen only a few times. The V gene is TRBV12-3 or TRBV12-4, the J gene TRBJ1-3; possibly TRBD1 for D (6 bases). This CDR3 spans 16 amino acids. V shed 2 bases and J shed 3 bases, with 14 bases lying between them. The CDR3 DNA sequence: TGTGCCAGCAGTTTACGGGGGGCCGACCTTGGAAACACCATATATTTT. Residues: CASSLRGADLGNTIYF.

The rearrangement joins TRBV7-9 to TRBJ2-1, with unresolved D. CDR1 is SEHNR, CDR2 FQNEAQ, per germline (reference sequence). The CDR3 has 14 residues. Trimming left V 5 bases short and J 7 bases short, with 15 bases between. CDR3 amino acids: CASSTSYEWNEQFF. In DNA form, the CDR3 reads TGTGCCAGCAGCACCTCTTACGAGTGGAATGAGCAGTTCTTC.

This chain joins TRBV6-2 or TRBV6-3 and TRBJ2-5, with D tentatively TRBD1 (5 bases). This CDR3 has 14 amino acids. Germline lookup yields CDR1 MNHEY and CDR2 SVGEGT. Trimming shortened V by 1 base and J by 5 bases, and 11 bases separated the two germline ends. The DNA of the CDR3 is TGTGCCAGCAGTTACTTTGGACATCCGGAGACCCAGTACTTC. Translated, it gives CASSYFGHPETQYF.

The CDR3 spells CAIKQGQTYGYTF. The CDR3 nucleotides are TGTGCCATCAAGCAGGGACAGACCTATGGCTACACCTTC. V gene TRBV10-3 combines with J gene TRBJ1-2, with TRBD1 identical over 7 bases. The CDR3 has 13 amino acids. With 7 bases clipped from V and 4 bases from J, the junction kept 6 bases outside the gene matches. In germline, CDR1 is ENHRY, CDR2 SYGVKD.

The chain has TRBV4-1 and TRBJ1-4; D call uncertain. The CDR3 length is 15 residues. Germline V gene sequence: CDR1 MGHRA, CDR2 YSYEKL. V shed 4 bases and J shed 3 bases, with 12 bases lying between them. This chain's CDR3 is CASSPKRAPNEKLFF. The CDR3 region has the DNA TGCGCCAGCAGCCCCAAACGGGCCCCTAATGAAAAACTGTTTTTT.

The chain is built from TRBV20-1 and TRBJ2-7; D could derive from TRBD1 or TRBD2 (6 bases each). The V end was cut by 3 bases, the J end by 2 bases, with 14 bases between. CDR3 length: 14 residues. Germline V gives CDR1 DFQATT, CDR2 SNEGSKA (reference sequence). The CDR3 region is CSARSEGDPYEQYF. The CDR3 coding sequence is TGCAGTGCTAGGTCGGAGGGGGATCCCTACGAGCAGTACTTC.

The genes are TRBV5-1 and TRBJ1-6; D is possibly TRBD1 (5 bases). V was pared by 1 base and J by 5 bases, with 13 bases between. Germline V CDR1 and CDR2: SGHRS, YFSETQ. The CDR3 is made up of 16 amino acids. The CDR3 region is CASSLIGRGNNSPLHF. Here the CDR3 DNA reads TGCGCCAGCAGCTTGATCGGGCGGGGGAATAATTCACCCCTCCACTTT.

This clonotype has more than one count but fewer than ten. This chain joins TRBV19 and TRBJ2-7; 9 bases agree with TRBD2. The trim removed 5 bases at V and 3 bases at J, leaving 14 bases unmatched. This CDR3 has 17 residues. Germline-derived CDR1 and CDR2 are LNHDA and SQIVND (reference sequence). CDR3 nucleotides: TGTGCCAGTAGTCCCGACGACCCCCTAGCGGGGCGCTACGAGCAGTACTTC. The encoded protein is CASSPDDPLAGRYEQYF.

This clonotype was recorded many times. The rearrangement joins TRBV2 to TRBJ2-3, with 7 bases aligning to TRBD2. CDR1 and CDR2 from the germline V gene are SNHLY and FYNNEI. CDR3 length equals 13 residues. After removal of 4 bases from V and 2 bases from J, the junction contained 0 bases not matched to a gene. The CDR3 DNA reads as TGTGCCAGCAGTGGGGACTACACAGATACGCAGTATTTT. Its protein product is CASSGDYTDTQYF.

Worth noting for this clonotype: One end of the junction varies from germline; a read error may be responsible. The chain carries TRBV5-1 and TRBJ1-2; 8 bases agree with TRBD1. The CDR3 loop spans 13 amino acids. Looked up from germline, CDR1 is SGHRS and CDR2 is YFSETQ. CDR3 sequence: CAGSSQGAVGYTF. The DNA of the CDR3 is TGCGCCGGCAGTTCGCAGGGGGCTGTCGGCTACACCTTC.

The V gene is TRBV4-3, the J gene TRBJ2-5, with D tentatively TRBD1 (5 bases). Germline loops: CDR1 LGHNA, CDR2 YSLEER. V was pared by 0 bases and J by 5 bases, with 19 bases between. The CDR3 has 17 residues. The CDR3 spells CASSQDPPTGWMETQYF. For the CDR3, the DNA is TGCGCCAGCAGCCAAGATCCACCAACAGGCTGGATGGAGACCCAGTACTTC.

The rearrangement links TRBV20-1 to TRBJ2-1, with 12 bases identical to TRBD2. The CDR3 spans 16 residues. Germline CDR1 and CDR2: DFQATT and SNEGSKA (reference sequence). V gave up 4 bases and J gave up 2 bases; unmatched junction bases: 6. For the CDR3, the DNA is TGCAGTGCTAAACCGGGACTAGCGGGTACCTACAATGAGCAGTTCTTC. Translation: CSAKPGLAGTYNEQFF.

The chain recombines TRBV27 with TRBJ2-5; 11 nucleotides align to TRBD2. J gave up 1 base and V 6 bases, and 7 bases lay outside the gene matches. This CDR3 has 16 amino acids. Germline loops: CDR1 MNHEY, CDR2 SMNVEV (reference sequence). The CDR3 loop reads CASSPLAGAPQETQYF. DNA for the CDR3: TGTGCCAGCAGCCCACTAGCGGGAGCCCCCCAAGAGACCCAGTACTTC.

This sequence joins TRBV28 and TRBJ1-2; a weak D match, TRBD1 (5 bases). Germline CDR1 MDHEN, CDR2 SYDVKM. V was cut by 6 bases and J by 6 bases, with 11 bases left in between. This CDR3 contains 12 residues. The CDR3 coding sequence is TGTGCCAGCAGCGTTGGGGGGGATGGCTACACCTTC. Amino acid sequence: CASSVGGDGYTF.

The genes are TRBV20-1 and TRBJ2-7; 9 positions match TRBD2. The germline gives CDR1 DFQATT, CDR2 SNEGSKA (reference sequence). Unmatched junction bases numbered 7, after V lost 6 bases and J lost 4 bases. CDR3 length: 13 amino acids. The CDR3 bases are TGCAGTGCCAATAGCGGGGGACCATACGAGCAGTACTTC. This encodes CSANSGGPYEQYF.

The V and J genes are TRBV18 and TRBJ1-1; D unclear. From germline, CDR1 is KGHSH and CDR2 LQKENI. Deletions cut 3 bases from V and 5 bases from J, with 7 bases between. The length of the CDR3 is 12 residues. This CDR3 is CASSPVPTEAFF. The CDR3 DNA follows: TGTGCCAGCTCACCGGTCCCGACTGAAGCTTTCTTT.

The chain couples TRBV7-2 to TRBJ1-6; D ambiguous. The CDR3 is made up of 17 amino acids. The germline gives CDR1 SGHTA, CDR2 FQGNSA. Trimming took 5 bases from V and 7 from J, leaving 21 bases between them. The CDR3, as DNA: TGTGCCAGCAGCAAAGGGCCCAGTAGCTTGGGGAATTCACCCCTCCACTTT. This codes for CASSKGPSSLGNSPLHF.

The J gene is TRBJ2-7, the V gene TRBV12-3 or TRBV12-4; 9 bases map to TRBD2. With V trimmed by 6 bases and J by 3 bases, 9 bases remained unmatched. This CDR3 comprises 15 residues. The CDR3 is CASRLRLADNYEQYF. In DNA form, the CDR3 reads TGTGCCAGCAGACTCCGACTAGCGGATAACTACGAGCAGTACTTC.

The chain recombines TRBV9 with TRBJ2-3; the D is unclear. From germline, CDR1 is SGDLS and CDR2 YYNGEE. The CDR3 is made up of 13 amino acids. The ends were cut back, 0 bases at V and 5 bases at J, with 7 bases in the middle. CDR3 loop: CASSVEGRDTQYF. CDR3 bases: TGTGCCAGCAGCGTAGAAGGACGAGATACGCAGTATTTT.

The rearrangement uses TRBV2 and TRBJ1-2; tentative D call: TRBD1 (5 bases). The germline V and J ends were trimmed by 8 bases and 7 bases, with 23 bases remaining between them. CDR3 size: 15 residues. The germline gives CDR1 SNHLY, CDR2 FYNNEI. In DNA, the CDR3 is TGTGCCAGCCTCGAAGGGCAGGGACCCCTCCTTGGCTACACCTTC. It specifies CASLEGQGPLLGYTF.

This clonotype was seen more than once but under ten times. The chain combines TRBV2 with TRBJ2-1; TRBD2 matches 12 bases. V was pared by 8 bases and J by 8 bases, with 10 bases of the junction left unmatched. This CDR3 spans 15 amino acids. CDR1 SNHLY and CDR2 FYNNEI come from the germline V gene. The CDR3 reads CASGPGLAGEYEQFF. The CDR3 bases are TGTGCCAGCGGACCGGGACTAGCGGGTGAATATGAGCAGTTCTTC.

The DNA of the CDR3 is TGTGCCAGCGTCGGAGAGGAACCCTACAATGAGCAGTTCTTC. It is translated as CASVGEEPYNEQFF. The chain links TRBV12-3 or TRBV12-4 to TRBJ2-1; D remains unclear. V lost 8 bases and J 2 bases, leaving 13 bases between the germline ends. CDR3 size: 14 residues.